Listed below are T cell receptor beta chains from one sample, sequenced in a study of blood T cell repertoires in COVID-19. Libraries were prepared by immunoSEQ multiplex PCR; TCRdb keeps only in-frame clonotypes and omits some of them. The sample contains about 87,000 clones, around 75% of which appear only once. Sequencing was performed on peripheral blood. Receptors originate from a woman between 50 and 59 years old with acute or convalescent COVID-19. Each CDR3 is given with its conserved first and last residue. The D gene is left open where the match is weak. The size entry is marked missing in some rows and otherwise reads once, few, many or a size class.

d_call: .
j_call: TRBJ2-1
v_call: TRBV4-1
clone_size: .
cdr3_nt: TGCGCCAGCAGCCAAGATCGAGCCCTGGAGCAGTTCTTC
cdr3_aa: CASSQDRALEQFF

d_call: TRBD1
j_call: TRBJ1-5
v_call: TRBV30
clone_size: few
cdr3_nt: TGTGCCTGGAGCGCAGGGGGCCTTCAGCCCCAGCATTTT
cdr3_aa: CAWSAGGLQPQHF

d_call: TRBD1
j_call: TRBJ2-3
v_call: TRBV19
clone_size: few
cdr3_nt: TGTGCCAGTAGTATAGGGGGGACAGGGTCCGATACGCAGTATTTT
cdr3_aa: CASSIGGTGSDTQYF

d_call: .
j_call: TRBJ1-2
v_call: TRBV19
clone_size: .
cdr3_nt: TGTGCCAGTAGTCTCGACCGGACAGCACCCTATGGCTACACCTTC
cdr3_aa: CASSLDRTAPYGYTF

d_call: .
j_call: TRBJ2-1
v_call: TRBV15
clone_size: .
cdr3_nt: TGTGCCACCAGCAGGCGCGGCGGGCCCTACAATGAGCAGTTCTTC
cdr3_aa: CATSRRGGPYNEQFF

d_call: .
j_call: TRBJ1-2
v_call: TRBV25-1
clone_size: .
cdr3_nt: TGTGCCAGCAGTGAGATTGGAGGGGAGGGGTATGGCTACACCTTC
cdr3_aa: CASSEIGGEGYGYTF

d_call: TRBD2
j_call: TRBJ2-5
v_call: TRBV7-2
clone_size: .
cdr3_nt: TGTGCCAGCAGCCGCGGGGGGACCCAAGAGACCCAGTACTTC
cdr3_aa: CASSRGGTQETQYF

d_call: TRBD2
j_call: TRBJ2-2
v_call: TRBV9
clone_size: once
cdr3_nt: TGTGCCAGCAGTCTAGCGGCGAACACCGGGGAGCTGTTTTTT
cdr3_aa: CASSLAANTGELFF

d_call: .
j_call: TRBJ2-2
v_call: TRBV2
clone_size: .
cdr3_nt: TGTGCCAGCCAACGGGGGATTGACACCGGGGAGCTGTTTTTT
cdr3_aa: CASQRGIDTGELFF

d_call: .
j_call: TRBJ1-4
v_call: TRBV7-9
clone_size: .
cdr3_nt: TGTGCCAGCAGCTCCCTTTACAGGGAATCGGATGAAAAACTGTTTTTT
cdr3_aa: CASSSLYRESDEKLFF

d_call: .
j_call: TRBJ2-7
v_call: TRBV6-2/TRBV6-3
clone_size: .
cdr3_nt: TGTGCCAGCAGTCAACAGGGTCTCCGCCTCGAGCAGTACTTC
cdr3_aa: CASSQQGLRLEQYF

d_call: .
j_call: TRBJ1-4
v_call: TRBV28
clone_size: .
cdr3_nt: TGTGCCAGCAGCGTCCCCGATGAAAAACTGTTTTTT
cdr3_aa: CASSVPDEKLFF

d_call: .
j_call: TRBJ2-1
v_call: TRBV7-2
clone_size: few
cdr3_nt: TGTGCCAGCAGCTTAATGTCCAGGGGCAATGAGCAGTTCTTC
cdr3_aa: CASSLMSRGNEQFF

d_call: .
j_call: TRBJ1-4
v_call: TRBV5-1
clone_size: few
cdr3_nt: TGCGCCAGCAGCAGGCAGGGCCCAGGTGAAAAACTGTTTTTT
cdr3_aa: CASSRQGPGEKLFF

d_call: .
j_call: TRBJ1-1
v_call: TRBV15
clone_size: .
cdr3_nt: TGTGCCACCAGCAGAAGACACCCACCGTTGAACACTGAAGCTTTCTTT
cdr3_aa: CATSRRHPPLNTEAFF

d_call: .
j_call: TRBJ1-3
v_call: TRBV3-1/TRBV3-2
clone_size: .
cdr3_nt: TGTGCCAGCAGCCCCCCCGGGTCCCCATCTGGAAACACCATATATTTT
cdr3_aa: CASSPPGSPSGNTIYF

d_call: TRBD1
j_call: TRBJ2-5
v_call: TRBV28
clone_size: .
cdr3_nt: TGTGCCAGCAGTTTGACAGGGATGTGGGAGACCCAGTACTTC
cdr3_aa: CASSLTGMWETQYF

d_call: .
j_call: TRBJ1-2
v_call: TRBV12-3/TRBV12-4
clone_size: .
cdr3_nt: TGTGCCAGCAGTACAGGGATGAGCTACACCTTC
cdr3_aa: CASSTGMSYTF

d_call: .
j_call: TRBJ1-2
v_call: TRBV5-1
clone_size: .
cdr3_nt: TGCGCCAGCGCCCGTCACTATGACTACACCTTC
cdr3_aa: CASARHYDYTF

d_call: TRBD1
j_call: TRBJ2-7
v_call: TRBV5-1
clone_size: .
cdr3_nt: TGCGCCAGCAGCTTAGACAGGGGACTGTACGACGAGCAGTACTTC
cdr3_aa: CASSLDRGLYDEQYF

d_call: .
j_call: TRBJ1-4
v_call: TRBV6-1
clone_size: few
cdr3_nt: TGTGCCAGCAGTGAAGCAGGGACAACAACTAATGAAAAACTGTTTTTT
cdr3_aa: CASSEAGTTTNEKLFF

d_call: .
j_call: TRBJ1-5
v_call: TRBV6-1
clone_size: .
cdr3_nt: TGTGCCAGCAGTGAAAACGGGGGTAATCAGCCCCAGCATTTT
cdr3_aa: CASSENGGNQPQHF

d_call: TRBD1
j_call: TRBJ1-2
v_call: TRBV7-8
clone_size: .
cdr3_nt: TGTGCCAGCAGCCCCATGCAGGGGGCGGGTGGCTACACCTTC
cdr3_aa: CASSPMQGAGGYTF

d_call: TRBD1
j_call: TRBJ2-1
v_call: TRBV7-9
clone_size: few
cdr3_nt: TGTGCCAGCAGTCTCAGGACAGGAGTCTACAATGAGCAGTTCTTC
cdr3_aa: CASSLRTGVYNEQFF

d_call: TRBD2
j_call: TRBJ2-1
v_call: TRBV7-2
clone_size: .
cdr3_nt: TGTGCCAGCAGCCCGCTGGGACTATCTGAATACTACAATGAGCAGTTCTTC
cdr3_aa: CASSPLGLSEYYNEQFF